A single T cell receptor beta chain is shown here with its context. Its antigen is still unknown. Per-base qualities were not stored, and no clone one base away is much larger. The CDR3 runs 14 residues from the cysteine to the phenylalanine. The kept DNA is CDR3 alone, 42 bases in frame from the first base. V is shortened by 3 bases, J by 0 bases, and the region joining them spans 9 bases. CDR1 and CDR2 (MGHRA, YSYEKL) derive from the germline V gene. This sample is drawn from a study of blood T cell repertoires in COVID-19 (dated by TCRdb to 2020 to 2022). A note on the overall study: Samples covering the acute and convalescent phases of COVID-19 were provided by collaborators in the United States, Italy and Spain. The material from the prospective study consisted of cDNA or gDNA derived from T cells, B-cell-depleted T cells, or PBMCs. The repertoires were released in a freely available public database meant as a resource for research on the immune response to SARS-CoV-2. Nearly every sample came with metadata listing a de-identified subject ID, COVID-19 status, age in years and sex. Subjects who had been exposed to COVID-19, were actively infected with it, or had recovered from it provided the deeply sampled blood TCRbeta repertoires that made up the dataset. HLA class I and class II types, where available, came from metadata supplied by the sample provider rather than from assay-based typing. Samples were obtained from the ongoing ImmuneRACE study (first 160 participants) and from approximately 1,200 subjects provided by 6 global collaborators.

At one collaborating source in Seattle, patients were enrolled during active infection and were followed longitudinally through the course of disease. Collaborating institutions collected whole blood in K2EDTA tubes following their own protocols. For TCRbeta analysis, collaborator samples were shipped as frozen whole blood, as isolated PBMCs, or as DNA extracted from either sample type. TCRbeta CDR3 regions were amplified from genomic DNA by means of the immunoSEQ Assay, a bias-controlled multiplex PCR. Concerning the study's data processing: Within the assay, amplification of reference gene primers was used to estimate how many nucleated cells each sample contained. To quantify the absolute abundance of each unique TCRbeta CDR3 rearrangement, sequence reads were collapsed and filtered. Productive Simpson clonality was computed per sample as the square root of Simpson's diversity index over productive rearrangements. Here the immuneACCESS table is served through TCRdb, limited to in-frame sequences with V and J called. Missing clones are a known gap in these copies; in checked studies unresolved V genes cover under half, and the rest lacks a known reason. The DNA gave D and trimming, while V, J and clone size come from that table. This sample lists over 150,000 clones; approximately 91% were detected once. The ten largest clones take up around 5% of the sample.

Broader findings and caveats from the paper: The amount of clinical and demographic metadata varied by source and participant and was provided uncurated.

The source is a young man with COVID-19, enrolled during active disease. The V and J genes are TRBV4-1 and TRBJ2-7, with the D gene too uncertain to name. Material: peripheral blood. The DNA sequence is given as TGCGCCAGCAGCCAGTTACAGAGCTCCTACGAGCAGTACTTC. Its translation is CASSQLQSSYEQYF.